The 11 T cell receptor beta chains below were found in one sample sequenced in a study of shared clonotypes between healthy human individuals. Assay: immunoSEQ multiplex PCR; the TCRdb copy retains only in-frame clones and omits some. The sample yields about 2.4 million clones, approximately 92% seen once. The sequenced sample was naive CD4+ T cells sorted from blood. Subset meaning: CD45RA+ positively selected. These receptors came from a man aged 18 to 29 in good health.

The V and J genes are TRBV5-1 and TRBJ2-1, with 16 bases lining up with TRBD2. Unmatched junction bases numbered 8, after V lost 7 bases and J lost 7 bases. Germline lookup yields CDR1 SGHRS and CDR2 YFSETQ. This CDR3 is 16 amino acids long. CDR3 DNA: TGCGCCAGCTATGGGACTAGCGGGGGGGCCGTGAATGAGCAGTTCTTC. Residues: CASYGTSGGAVNEQFF.

This chain uses TRBV5-5 with TRBJ1-1, with D possibly TRBD1 on 5 matching bases. V lost 7 bases and J lost 4, with 14 bases in between. The CDR3 is made up of 13 amino acids. CDR1 is SGHKS, CDR2 YYEKEE, per germline (reference sequence). CDR3 nucleotide sequence: TGTGCCAGCTTACGGGGGGACGGCACTGAAGCTTTCTTT. Translating it yields CASLRGDGTEAFF.

V usage is TRBV5-1 and J usage is TRBJ1-1; weak D call: TRBD1 (5 bases). Germline V CDR1 and CDR2: SGHRS, YFSETQ. The V gene lost 5 bases and the J gene lost 3 bases, with 14 bases spanning the gap. The CDR3 runs 14 residues. CDR3 residues: CASRLGTGDTEAFF. CDR3 nucleotide sequence: TGCGCCAGCAGGCTGGGGACGGGGGACACTGAAGCTTTCTTT.

The chain carries TRBV6-1 and TRBJ1-2; maybe TRBD1 (5 bases). The germline CDR1 and CDR2 sequences are MNHNS and SASEGT. The CDR3 consists of 15 residues. The V end was cut by 6 bases, the J end by 4 bases, with 18 bases between. The CDR3, as DNA: TGTGCCAGCAGGCTACACCGGGACGCCTCCTATGGCTACACCTTC. The encoded protein is CASRLHRDASYGYTF.

The V and J genes are TRBV7-2 and TRBJ2-6; D ambiguous. The CDR3 length is 16 residues. Germline V gene sequence: CDR1 SGHTA, CDR2 FQGNSA. Trimming stripped 3 bases from V and 0 bases from J, with 9 bases between. CDR3 region: CASSFADTSGANVLTF. In DNA form, the CDR3 reads TGTGCCAGCAGCTTCGCAGATACCTCTGGGGCCAACGTCCTGACTTTC. Filled out from reference TRBV7-2 and TRBJ2-6, the complete variable domain reads GAGVSQSPSNKVTEKGKDVELRCDPISGHTALYWYRQSLGQGLEFLIYFQGNSAPDKSGLPSDRFSAERTGGSVSTLTIQRTQQEDSAVYLCASSFADTSGANVLTFGAGSRLTVL.

This clone was counted once. For the CDR3, the DNA is TGCGCCAGCAGCCAAGAAAGGGCCCGCACAGATACGCAGTATTTT. Translating it yields CASSQERARTDTQYF. The V gene is TRBV4-3, the J gene TRBJ2-3, with D uncertain. The CDR3 is 15 residues long. Germline CDR1 and CDR2: LGHNA and YSLEER. V was shortened by 0 bases and J by 1 base, with 8 bases between the two germline ends.

This clone was observed once. V gene TRBV7-9 combines with J gene TRBJ2-1, with D possibly being TRBD2 (6 bases). The CDR3 runs 13 residues. V was shortened by 3 bases and J by 6 bases, with 9 bases between the two germline ends. Germline V gene data show CDR1 as SEHNR and CDR2 as FQNEAQ (reference sequence). The CDR3 DNA reads TGTGCCAGCAGCTTCGGGAGTTTCAATGAGCAGTTCTTC. This encodes CASSFGSFNEQFF.

This clone was seen a few times. The gene calls are TRBV30 and TRBJ1-1, with 8 bases aligning to TRBD1. With 4 bases clipped from V and 6 bases from J, the junction kept 7 bases outside the gene matches. The CDR3 runs 13 residues. The germline CDR1 and CDR2 sequences are GTSNPN and SVGIG (reference sequence). The CDR3 DNA reads TGTGCCTGGACCGGACAGGGTTGGGCTGAAGCTTTCTTT. Protein: CAWTGQGWAEAFF.

J is TRBJ1-4 and V is TRBV2; 9 nucleotides line up with TRBD1. The CDR3 spans 15 residues. Per the germline V gene, CDR1 is SNHLY and CDR2 is FYNNEI. After removal of 4 bases from V and 8 bases from J, the junction contained 8 bases not matched to a gene. The CDR3 sequence is CASSVSTGGREKLFF. The CDR3 region has the DNA TGTGCCAGCAGTGTCAGCACAGGGGGCCGGGAAAAACTGTTTTTT.

This clone was seen only a few times. The chain couples TRBV7-2 to TRBJ2-5, with D tentatively TRBD1 (6 bases). In germline, CDR1 is SGHTA, CDR2 FQGNSA. Trimming left V 4 bases short and J 1 base short, with 7 bases between. The CDR3 has 13 residues. The CDR3 loop is CASSYRVQETQYF. In DNA form, the CDR3 reads TGTGCCAGCAGCTACAGGGTCCAAGAGACCCAGTACTTC.

This CDR3 reads CAISEILAGGRYF. The DNA for the CDR3 is TGTGCCATCAGTGAAATACTAGCGGGAGGAAGGTACTTC. V usage is TRBV10-3 and J usage is TRBJ2-7; 12 bases are shared with TRBD2. The CDR3 runs to 13 residues. Germline V gene data show CDR1 as ENHRY and CDR2 as SYGVKD. The V gene end was trimmed by 3 bases and the J gene end by 12 bases; junction bases not matched to a gene: 6.